The clone carrying this T cell receptor beta chain was found once. Its matching antigen is unknown. This specimen comes from a study of chemoradiotherapy in HPV16-positive cancers. Study-wide context: A couple of HPV16-positive patients' cells yielded candidate HPV-specific clones and common motifs. Findings and caveats of the study: Only a couple of HPV16-positive patients supplied the functional HPV-specificity definition. Better recurrence-free survival went with HPV-responsive T-cell expansion in HPV16-positive patients.

CDR3 size: 13 residues. Germline loops: CDR1 SGHNT, CDR2 YENEEA. Trimming left V 0 bases short and J 1 base short, with 3 bases between. Assay used: immunoSEQ multiplex PCR; TCRdb lists only in-frame clones, some missing. The sample consists of about 21,000 clones, 70% to 90% of them appearing once. Over chemoradiotherapy, repertoires were sampled more than once. This material consisted of blood, taken from a patient who underwent chemoradiotherapy. The clonotype originates from a human donor with HPV-associated anogenital cancer. The gene calls are TRBV11-3 and TRBJ2-5; D not certain. CDR3 in amino acids: CASSLEAQETQYF. The CDR3 DNA reads as TGTGCCAGCAGCTTAGAGGCCCAAGAGACCCAGTACTTC. The full variable domain, completed using reference TRBV11-3 and TRBJ2-5, is EAGVVQSPRYKIIEKKQPVAFWCNPISGHNTLYWYLQNLGQGPELLIRYENEEAVDDSQLPKDRFSAERLKGVDSTLKIQPAELGDSAVYLCASSLEAQETQYFGPGTRLLVL.